This T cell receptor beta chain came from a study of patients and donors after allogeneic stem cell transplantation. Germline V gives CDR1 SGDLS, CDR2 YYNGEE. V was shortened by 0 bases and J by 1 base, with 7 bases between the two germline ends. CDR3 size: 14 residues. One entry per CDR3 protein results from TCRdb running MiXCR on the RT-PCR reads. The table records 920,000 or so distinct CDR3 sequences, roughly 18% of them present only once. This clonotype was seen only a few times. The clonotype was recovered from a human donor who was either an allogeneic HSCT recipient or a stem cell or donor lymphocyte infusion donor (not recorded which). It is not recorded whose cells these are; they may come from a transplant donor. The chain combines TRBV9 with TRBJ2-5; D gene unclear. The sequenced sample was blood, either unsorted or a sorted T cell fraction (not recorded which). The CDR3 here is CASSVERSQETQYF. Written as DNA, the CDR3 is TGTGCCAGCAGCGTAGAAAGGTCCCAAGAGACCCAGTACTTC.